The 2 T cell receptor beta chains reported below all come from one sample, sequenced in a study of vaccination and CD4 T cells after COVID-19. Treatment here: approximately 11-day PBMC culture with coronavirus spike peptide pools or control peptides (ViraFEST assay). Those CD4+ T cells from the unexposed donor predate the COVID-19 pandemic (2011-2018). No antigens are known for them. With the Oncomine TCR Beta short-read assay, DNA from cultured CD4+ T cells was sequenced. Scientists extracted genomic DNA from CD4+ T cells grown in culture. TCRdb re-analysed the PCR reads in MiXCR, keeping a single row per CDR3 protein. The sample includes about 10,000 distinct CDR3 sequences, roughly 29% of them seen just once. The source material was CD4+ T cells from blood, cultured in vitro. These receptors all come from a human donor in good health.

This chain joins TRBV5-3 and TRBJ2-5; D not certain. TRBV5-3 carries the ORF label, with uncertain function. V was pared by 2 bases and J by 5 bases, with 10 bases between. The CDR3 is 13 amino acids. Written as DNA, the CDR3 is TGTGCCAGAAGCTTTCAAGCTCGGGAGACCCAGTACTTC. It specifies CARSFQARETQYF.

This rearrangement joins TRBV20-1 to TRBJ2-5; D may match TRBD1 or TRBD2 (5 bases each). The ends were cut back, 5 bases at V and 5 bases at J, with 21 bases in the middle. Germline assignment: CDR1 DFQATT and CDR2 SNEGSKA (reference sequence). CDR3 size: 15 residues. CDR3 nucleotide sequence: TGCAGTGCTCCCCCCGGGGCACTGGCGGGCGAGACCCAGTACTTC. Translation gives CSAPPGALAGETQYF.